This TCR beta chain was recovered during a study of shared clonotypes between healthy human individuals. Whole-study results and caveats: Sample collection involved blood only; tissue repertoires are likely different. Donors were few, which limited the genetic and exposure-history diversity represented.

Naive CD8 cells lacked CD45RO and underwent positive selection for CCR7, leaving out terminally differentiated effector memory CD45RA+ cells. Sorted subsets were amplified in replicate PCRs using 200 ng DNA, some 31,000 T cell genomes. This table comes from immunoSEQ multiplex PCR, and its TCRdb copy is limited to in-frame clones, with some not included. Of about 590,000 clones in the sample, roughly 96% are singletons; the top ten hold less than 0.13%. The CDR3 spans 16 residues. V trimming: 1 base; J trimming: 2 bases; junction bases outside the gene matches: 3. CDR1 and CDR2 from the germline V gene are SGHVS and FQNEAQ. A word on this clone: Its antigen remains unknown.

The chain has TRBV7-8 and TRBJ2-3; 10 bases fit TRBD2. The sequence came from a woman in her twenties or thirties in good health. The sequenced material came from naive CD8+ T cells sorted from blood. The CDR3 nucleotides are TGTGCCAGCAGCTTAGTAGGGACTAGCGTCACAGATACGCAGTATTTT. Amino acid sequence: CASSLVGTSVTDTQYF.